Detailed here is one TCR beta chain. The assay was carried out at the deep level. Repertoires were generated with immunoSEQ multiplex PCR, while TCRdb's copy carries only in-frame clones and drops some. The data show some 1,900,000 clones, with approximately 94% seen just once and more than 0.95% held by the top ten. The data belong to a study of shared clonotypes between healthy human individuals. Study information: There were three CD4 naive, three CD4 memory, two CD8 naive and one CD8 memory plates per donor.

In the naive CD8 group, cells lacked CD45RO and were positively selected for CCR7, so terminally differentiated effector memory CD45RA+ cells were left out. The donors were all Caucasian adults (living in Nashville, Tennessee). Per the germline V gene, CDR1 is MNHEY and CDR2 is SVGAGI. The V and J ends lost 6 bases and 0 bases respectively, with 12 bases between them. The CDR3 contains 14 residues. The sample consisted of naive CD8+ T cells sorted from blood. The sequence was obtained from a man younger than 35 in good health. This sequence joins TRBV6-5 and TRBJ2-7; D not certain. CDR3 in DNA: TGTGCCAGCAGGGACGCGGATTTCTCCTACGAGCAGTACTTC. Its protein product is CASRDADFSYEQYF.